This record looks at one T cell receptor beta chain sequence and its context. Germline V gives CDR1 SGHAT, CDR2 FQNNGV. This CDR3 contains 19 residues. V was pared by 6 bases and J by 0 bases, with 12 bases of the junction left unmatched. This sample was taken from a study of T cell repertoires in cytomegalovirus infection. Study context: CMV infection and matching HLA type were both indicated by public TCR beta signatures.

TCRdb reanalysed the reads using MiXCR and keeps one entry per CDR3 protein. Altogether a few hundred thousand distinct CDR3 sequences are present, approximately 13% being singletons, with the ten largest covering 7% to 9.5%. The sample taken for sequencing was PBMCs. The receptor was derived from a human donor in good health (CMV status not recorded). Some clones in this sample may be carry-over from other donors' samples. The genes are TRBV11-2 and TRBJ2-1; 12 positions agree with TRBD1. Here the CDR3 reads CASSSPGQGAPGSYNEQFF. For the CDR3, the DNA is TGTGCCAGCAGTTCGCCGGGACAGGGGGCGCCGGGCTCCTACAATGAGCAGTTCTTC.